One sample yielded the 12 T cell receptor beta chains listed below, sequenced in a study of blood T cell repertoires in COVID-19. Only in-frame clones appear in the TCRdb table, and some are missing; sequencing was by immunoSEQ multiplex PCR. Counted here are 360,000 or so clones, 88% occurring once; the ten biggest clones make up over 0.9%. Material for sequencing was PBMCs or T cells enriched from blood (not recorded which). The receptors were sampled from a woman in her 30s who had been exposed to COVID-19.

The chain is built from TRBV6-6 and TRBJ1-4, with a weak D call TRBD1 (5 bases). Trimming left V 2 bases short and J 8 bases short, with 15 bases between. Germline CDR1 and CDR2: MNHNY and SVGAGI (reference sequence). CDR3 length: 15 residues. DNA for the CDR3: TGTGCCAGCAGTTACCTGGGACTTGGAGGGGAAAAACTGTTTTTT. Protein product: CASSYLGLGGEKLFF.

J is TRBJ1-2 and V is TRBV12-5; D is possibly TRBD1 (5 bases). CDR1 and CDR2 (germline): LGHNT, FRNRAP. CDR3 size: 15 residues. Trimming removed 5 bases at V and 3 bases at J, with 16 bases between. The CDR3 sequence is CASGARAKGYYGYTF. For the CDR3, the DNA is TGTGCTAGTGGTGCCCGGGCGAAGGGGTACTATGGCTACACCTTC.

This clone was recorded only once. The chain uses TRBV19 and TRBJ1-2; no definite D call. This CDR3 has 15 amino acids. V gave up 7 bases and J gave up 2 bases, with 17 bases separating them. Germline V CDR1 and CDR2: LNHDA, SQIVND (reference sequence). CDR3 in amino acids: CASMRPGGKNYGYTF. CDR3 nucleotide sequence: TGTGCCAGTATGAGACCTGGCGGGAAAAACTATGGCTACACCTTC.

The chain combines TRBV5-8 with TRBJ2-1; TRBD2 aligns across 9 bases. Per germline, CDR1 SGHTS and CDR2 YDEGEE. The junction had 6 bases not matched to a gene; V was cut back by 1 base and J by 4 bases. This CDR3 is 16 amino acids long. The CDR3 is CASSLRLAAGYNEQFF. The CDR3 bases are TGTGCCAGCAGCTTGAGACTAGCGGCCGGGTACAATGAGCAGTTCTTC. The whole variable domain, remainder taken from reference TRBV5-8 and TRBJ2-1, is EAGVTQSPTHLIKTRGQQATLRCSPISGHTSVYWYQQALGLGLQFLLWYDEGEERNRGNFPPRFSGRQFPNYSSELNVNALELEDSALYLCASSLRLAAGYNEQFFGPGTRLTVL.

The chain has TRBV5-4 and TRBJ2-7; 7 bases map to TRBD1. The CDR3 spans 13 residues. Germline V gene lookup returns CDR1 SGHNT and CDR2 YYREEE (reference sequence). With V trimmed by 3 bases and J by 7 bases, 7 bases remained unmatched. The DNA for the CDR3 is TGTGCCAGCAGCTCGACGGACAGGCCTGAGCAGTACTTC. It encodes CASSSTDRPEQYF.

This chain uses TRBV19 with TRBJ1-2; 8 nucleotides align to TRBD1. Per germline, CDR1 LNHDA and CDR2 SQIVND (reference sequence). V lost 5 bases, J lost 7 bases, and 6 bases stayed unmatched. CDR3 length equals 13 residues. CDR3 loop: CASSRDRGTGYTF. The CDR3 DNA is TGTGCCAGTAGTCGAGACAGGGGCACTGGCTACACCTTC.

The chain recombines TRBV28 with TRBJ1-1; weak D call: TRBD1 (6 bases). This CDR3 has 12 residues. CDR1 is MDHEN and CDR2 is SYDVKM in the germline V gene. Trimming took off 5 bases at V and 6 bases at J, with 10 bases between the two ends. Here the CDR3 reads CASSLTGSEAFF. CDR3 DNA sequence: TGTGCCAGCAGTCTAACAGGGTCTGAAGCTTTCTTT.

This clone came up a few times. The rearrangement links TRBV7-9 to TRBJ1-2; TRBD1 is a possible D gene (5 bases). V lost 5 bases and J 8 bases, leaving 15 bases between the germline ends. The CDR3 consists of 13 residues. Germline V gene lookup returns CDR1 SEHNR and CDR2 FQNEAQ (reference sequence). The CDR3 region has the DNA TGTGCCAGCAGCCCCCAGGGTTCGCGGGGCTACACCTTC. As protein: CASSPQGSRGYTF.

The chain joins TRBV5-1 to TRBJ2-1; D is perhaps TRBD2 (6 bases). Per the germline V gene, CDR1 is SGHRS and CDR2 is YFSETQ. Trimming took off 0 bases at V and 10 bases at J, with 14 bases between the two ends. CDR3 length: 14 residues. CDR3 coding DNA: TGCGCCAGCAGCTTGGCCTCCGGGGGAAGGGAGCAGTTCTTC. Protein sequence: CASSLASGGREQFF.

This chain uses TRBV18 with TRBJ2-5; maybe TRBD1 (6 bases). The CDR3 is 16 amino acids. The germline gives CDR1 KGHSH, CDR2 LQKENI. V was pared by 0 bases and J by 5 bases, with 16 bases between. The CDR3 region is CASSPPGDKHSETQYF. DNA of the CDR3: TGTGCCAGCTCACCACCGGGGGACAAGCATTCGGAGACCCAGTACTTC.

The V and J genes are TRBV2 and TRBJ1-5; TRBD1 matches at 7 bases. V was pared by 3 bases and J by 0 bases, with 5 bases of the junction left unmatched. The CDR3 has 16 amino acids. Germline CDR1 and CDR2: SNHLY and FYNNEI. The CDR3 reads CASSEAGQNSNQPQHF. In nucleotides, the CDR3 is TGTGCCAGCAGTGAGGCGGGACAGAATAGCAATCAGCCCCAGCATTTT. The full variable domain, rest sourced from reference TRBV2 and TRBJ1-5, is EPEVTQTPSHQVTQMGQEVILRCVPISNHLYFYWYRQILGQKVEFLVSFYNNEISEKSEIFDDQFSVERPDGSNFTLKIRSTKLEDSAMYFCASSEAGQNSNQPQHFGDGTRLSIL.

The CDR3 loop is CASSESPGELFF. The CDR3 bases are TGTGCCAGCAGCGAAAGCCCCGGGGAGCTGTTTTTT. The rearrangement uses TRBV5-5 and TRBJ2-2; no definite D call. CDR3 length equals 12 residues. V lost 4 bases and J lost 6, with 7 bases in between. The germline V gene encodes CDR1 SGHKS and CDR2 YYEKEE (reference sequence).